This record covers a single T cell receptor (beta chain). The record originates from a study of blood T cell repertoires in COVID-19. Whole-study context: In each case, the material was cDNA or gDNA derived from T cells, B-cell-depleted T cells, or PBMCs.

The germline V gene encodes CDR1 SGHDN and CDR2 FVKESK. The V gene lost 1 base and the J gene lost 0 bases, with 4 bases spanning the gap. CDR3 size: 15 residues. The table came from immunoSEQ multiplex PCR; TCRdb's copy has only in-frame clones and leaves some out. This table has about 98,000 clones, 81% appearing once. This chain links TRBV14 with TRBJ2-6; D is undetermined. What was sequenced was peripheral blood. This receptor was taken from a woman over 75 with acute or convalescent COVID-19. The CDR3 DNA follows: TGTGCCAGCAGCCAAGGACACTCTGGGGCCAACGTCCTGACTTTC. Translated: CASSQGHSGANVLTF.